The 9 T cell receptor beta chains below all came from one sample that was sequenced in a study of blood T cell repertoires in COVID-19. The table came from immunoSEQ multiplex PCR; TCRdb's copy has only in-frame clones and leaves some out. The sample yields roughly 280,000 clones, 70% to 90% seen once. The sequenced sample was peripheral blood. Receptor source: a woman aged 55-70 years with COVID-19, enrolled during active disease.

The chain has TRBV29-1 and TRBJ2-7, with D uncertain. There are 11 residues in the CDR3. V shed 0 bases and J shed 6 bases, with 6 bases lying between them. CDR1 is SQVTM and CDR2 is ANQGSEA in the germline V gene. In nucleotides, the CDR3 is TGCAGCGTTGAAGATCTAGGCGAGCAGTACTTC. Translation gives CSVEDLGEQYF.

This chain connects TRBV25-1 to TRBJ2-5; possible D gene TRBD2, 5 bases. The CDR3 has 13 residues. CDR1 MGHDK and CDR2 SYGVNS come from the germline V gene. V was shortened by 8 bases and J by 7 bases, with 17 bases between the two germline ends. In DNA, the CDR3 is TGTGCCAGCCCGGAGGTGGGTTTGGGGACCCAGTACTTC. Its translation is CASPEVGLGTQYF.

V and J are TRBV19 and TRBJ2-1; a weak D match, TRBD2 (6 bases). CDR1 and CDR2 from the germline V gene are LNHDA and SQIVND (reference sequence). The CDR3 runs to 15 residues. V was shortened by 3 bases and J by 2 bases, with 11 bases between the two germline ends. The CDR3 nucleotides are TGTGCCAGTAGTATGATGGCGGGAACCTACAATGAGCAGTTCTTC. Translation: CASSMMAGTYNEQFF.

The V and J genes are TRBV9 and TRBJ2-2, with D possibly TRBD2 on 6 matching bases. The CDR3 runs 14 residues. V was trimmed by 4 bases and J by 6 bases, leaving 13 bases between them. The germline V gene has CDR1 SGDLS and CDR2 YYNGEE. The CDR3 DNA reads TGTGCCAGCAGCCCTCAGGGAGGCGCCGGGGAGCTGTTTTTT. This encodes CASSPQGGAGELFF.

This rearrangement joins TRBV29-1 to TRBJ2-7; 7 positions match TRBD2. The germline CDR1 and CDR2 sequences are SQVTM and ANQGSEA. The CDR3 is made up of 13 amino acids. With 4 bases clipped from V and 0 bases from J, the junction kept 3 bases outside the gene matches. The CDR3: CSVGGGVSYEQYF. CDR3 DNA: TGCAGCGTTGGGGGGGGAGTCTCCTACGAGCAGTACTTC.

The chain joins TRBV19 to TRBJ2-7; D might be TRBD1 (6 bases). The CDR3 runs 13 residues. Germline lookup yields CDR1 LNHDA and CDR2 SQIVND (reference sequence). Trimming stripped 4 bases from V and 5 bases from J, with 12 bases between. CDR3 DNA sequence: TGTGCCAGTAGTACAGGGGAAAGGCACGAGCAGTACTTC. Protein: CASSTGERHEQYF.

V gene TRBV5-4 combines with J gene TRBJ2-2; weak D call: TRBD2 (6 bases). Germline lookup yields CDR1 SGHNT and CDR2 YYREEE (reference sequence). CDR3 length equals 15 residues. The ends were cut back, 4 bases at V and 3 bases at J, with 13 bases in the middle. The CDR3 DNA follows: TGTGCCAGCAGCACGGGGACTGACGACACCGGGGAGCTGTTTTTT. Amino acids: CASSTGTDDTGELFF.

The chain couples TRBV3-1 (or the pseudogene TRBV3-2) to TRBJ1-1; D is possibly TRBD1 (5 bases). This CDR3 has 17 residues. V was shortened by 3 bases and J by 4 bases, with 21 bases between the two germline ends. Germline-derived CDR1 and CDR2 are LGHDT and YNNKEL (reference sequence). The CDR3 spells CASSHHQPFTGSTEAFF. The DNA of the CDR3 is TGTGCCAGCAGCCACCACCAACCCTTCACAGGATCCACTGAAGCTTTCTTT.

The CDR3 is CASSQRSGSGYEQYF. DNA of the CDR3: TGTGCCAGCAGTCAACGAAGCGGGAGTGGCTACGAGCAGTACTTC. The rearrangement uses TRBV27 and TRBJ2-7, with 8 bases matching TRBD2. Trimming at V came to 5 bases and at J to 3 bases, leaving 9 bases not matched to a gene. CDR3 size: 15 residues. Looked up from germline, CDR1 is MNHEY and CDR2 is SMNVEV (reference sequence).